This TCR beta chain was documented in a study of T cells expressing NK-cell markers. Study overall: Seven of the eight sequenced donors were classified as HCMV-seropositive, and one was classified as seronegative.

Study results and caveats: Also leading the CD3+CD56-NKG2C+ fraction in a handful of donors were these clonotypes. No clear determination of HCMV specificity was made for expanded NKG2C+ T cell clones.

Worth noting for this clonotype: The target antigen is unknown.

Germline loops: CDR1 SGHNT, CDR2 YYREEE (reference sequence). The CDR3 covers 13 residues. A 5'RACE template switching approach incorporating UMIs was used to make TCR beta cDNA. TCRdb re-called the 5' RACE reads and catalogs CDR3 proteins one per entry, DNA excluded. The sample includes 500,000 or so distinct CDR3 sequences. This receptor was identified in a man aged 18 to 30 in good health. The sample consisted of blood T cells: a sorted CD56 or NKG2C T cell subset, CD4+ or CD8+ T cells, or bulk PBMC T cells (not recorded which). The chain uses TRBV5-4 and TRBJ2-3. This CDR3 is CASSLSQHDTQYF.